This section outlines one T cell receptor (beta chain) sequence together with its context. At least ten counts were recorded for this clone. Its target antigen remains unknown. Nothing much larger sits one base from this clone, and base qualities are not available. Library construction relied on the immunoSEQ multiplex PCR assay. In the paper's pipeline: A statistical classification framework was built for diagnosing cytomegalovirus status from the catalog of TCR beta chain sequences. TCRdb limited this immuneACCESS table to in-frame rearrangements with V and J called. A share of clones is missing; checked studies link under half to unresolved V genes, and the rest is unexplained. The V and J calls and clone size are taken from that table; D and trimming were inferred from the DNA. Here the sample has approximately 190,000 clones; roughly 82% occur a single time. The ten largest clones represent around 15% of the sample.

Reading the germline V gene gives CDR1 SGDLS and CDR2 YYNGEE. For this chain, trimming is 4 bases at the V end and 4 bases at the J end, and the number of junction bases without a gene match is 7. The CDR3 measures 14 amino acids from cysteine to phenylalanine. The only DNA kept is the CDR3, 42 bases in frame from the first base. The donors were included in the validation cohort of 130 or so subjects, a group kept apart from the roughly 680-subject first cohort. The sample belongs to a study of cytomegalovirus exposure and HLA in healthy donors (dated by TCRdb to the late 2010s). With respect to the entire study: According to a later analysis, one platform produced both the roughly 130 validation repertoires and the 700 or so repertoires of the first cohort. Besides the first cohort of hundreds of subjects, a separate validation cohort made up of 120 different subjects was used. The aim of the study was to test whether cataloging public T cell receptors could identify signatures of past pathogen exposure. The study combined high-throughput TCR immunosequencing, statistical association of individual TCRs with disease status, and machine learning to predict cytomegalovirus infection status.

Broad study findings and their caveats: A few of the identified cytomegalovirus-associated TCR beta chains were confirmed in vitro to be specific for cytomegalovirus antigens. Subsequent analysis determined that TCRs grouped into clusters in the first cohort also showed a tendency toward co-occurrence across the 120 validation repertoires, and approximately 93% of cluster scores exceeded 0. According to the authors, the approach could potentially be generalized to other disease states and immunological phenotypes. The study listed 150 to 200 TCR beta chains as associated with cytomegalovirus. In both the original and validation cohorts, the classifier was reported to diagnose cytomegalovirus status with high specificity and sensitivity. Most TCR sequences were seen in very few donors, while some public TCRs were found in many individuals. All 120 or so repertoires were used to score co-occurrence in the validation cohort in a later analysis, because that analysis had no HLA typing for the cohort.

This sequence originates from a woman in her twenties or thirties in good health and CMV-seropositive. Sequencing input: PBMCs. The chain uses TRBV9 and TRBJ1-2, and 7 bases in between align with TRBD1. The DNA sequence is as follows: TGTGCCAGCAGCACTCCAGGGGGTCCCTATGGCTACACCTTC. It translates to CASSTPGGPYGYTF.